This TCR beta chain came from a study of OX40 agonist ivuxolimab in advanced cancers. Study as a whole: In this cohort, patients received ivuxolimab, an agonistic anti-OX40 (CD134) antibody.

With regard to this clone: The antigen is undetermined.

Germline V gene data show CDR1 as SGHTA and CDR2 as FQGNSA. Trimming shortened V by 0 bases and J by 1 base, and 13 bases separated the two germline ends. The CDR3 covers 16 residues. General study findings and limits: The study observed clonal expansion of CD4+ and CD8+ blood T cells by week 6 at 0.1 to 3.0 mg/kg. Expanded clones were, on average, more numerous in CD8+ T cells than in CD4+.

Patients were ruled out by autoimmune disease history or systemic immunosuppression. Measured with immunoSEQ multiplex PCR; TCRdb has only the in-frame clones, and not every one. The sample includes tens of thousands of clones, about 88% of them seen just once. The clonotype originates from an adult with an advanced solid tumor such as melanoma, head and neck, liver or kidney cancer. Sample: CD4+ or CD8+ T cells sorted from blood, taken in a trial of the OX40 agonist ivuxolimab. The chain combines TRBV7-2 with TRBJ2-7; D not certain. Here the CDR3 reads CASSLAWGIRSYEQYF. CDR3 sequence (DNA): TGTGCCAGCAGCTTAGCGTGGGGAATTCGATCCTACGAGCAGTACTTC.